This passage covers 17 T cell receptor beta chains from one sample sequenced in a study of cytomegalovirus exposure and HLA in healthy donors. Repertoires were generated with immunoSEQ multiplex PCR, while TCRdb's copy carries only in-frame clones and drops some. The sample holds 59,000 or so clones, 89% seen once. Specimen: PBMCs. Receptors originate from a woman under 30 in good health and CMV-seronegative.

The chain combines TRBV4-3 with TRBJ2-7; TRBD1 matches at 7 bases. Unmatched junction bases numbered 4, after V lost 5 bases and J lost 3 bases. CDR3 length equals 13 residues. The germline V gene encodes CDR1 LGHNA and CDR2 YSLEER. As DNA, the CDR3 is TGCGCCAGCAGCAGGGACAGAAACTACGAGCAGTACTTC. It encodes CASSRDRNYEQYF.

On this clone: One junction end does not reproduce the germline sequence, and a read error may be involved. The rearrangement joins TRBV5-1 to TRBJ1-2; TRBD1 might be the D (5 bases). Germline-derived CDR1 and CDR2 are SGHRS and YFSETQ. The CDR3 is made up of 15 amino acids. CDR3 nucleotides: TGCGCCAGCAGCTGGGGGGATCGAACTAAATATGGCTACACCTTC. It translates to CASSWGDRTKYGYTF.

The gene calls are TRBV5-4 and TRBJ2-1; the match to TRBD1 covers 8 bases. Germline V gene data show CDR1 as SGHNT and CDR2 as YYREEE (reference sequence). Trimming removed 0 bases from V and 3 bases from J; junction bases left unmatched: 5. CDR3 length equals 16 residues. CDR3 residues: CASSLAGTGHYNEQFF. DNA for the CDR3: TGTGCCAGCAGCTTGGCGGGGACAGGCCACTACAATGAGCAGTTCTTC.

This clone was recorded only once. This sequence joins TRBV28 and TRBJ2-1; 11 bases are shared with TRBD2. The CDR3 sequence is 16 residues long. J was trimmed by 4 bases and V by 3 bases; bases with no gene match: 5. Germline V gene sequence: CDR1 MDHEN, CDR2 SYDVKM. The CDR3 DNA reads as TGTGCCAGCAGTTTCTCCCTAGCGGGAGGATACAATGAGCAGTTCTTC. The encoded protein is CASSFSLAGGYNEQFF.

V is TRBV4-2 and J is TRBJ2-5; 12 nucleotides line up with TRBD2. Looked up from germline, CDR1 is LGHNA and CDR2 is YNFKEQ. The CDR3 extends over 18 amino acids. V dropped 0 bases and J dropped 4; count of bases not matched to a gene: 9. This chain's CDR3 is CASSQETASGGAGETQYF. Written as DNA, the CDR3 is TGTGCCAGCAGCCAAGAAACGGCTAGCGGGGGGGCGGGAGAGACCCAGTACTTC.

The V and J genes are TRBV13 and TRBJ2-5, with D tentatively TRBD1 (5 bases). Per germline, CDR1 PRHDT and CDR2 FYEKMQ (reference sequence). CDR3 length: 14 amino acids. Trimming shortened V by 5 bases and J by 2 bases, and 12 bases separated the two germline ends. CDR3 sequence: CASSQGTGQETQYF. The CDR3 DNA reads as TGTGCCAGCAGCCAAGGAACAGGTCAAGAGACCCAGTACTTC.

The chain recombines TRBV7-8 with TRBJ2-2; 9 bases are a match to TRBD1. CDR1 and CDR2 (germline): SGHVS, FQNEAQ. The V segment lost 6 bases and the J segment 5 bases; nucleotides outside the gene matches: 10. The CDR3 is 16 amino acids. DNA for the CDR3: TGTGCCAGCAGATACGGGACAGGGTTTTGGACCGGGGAGCTGTTTTTT. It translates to CASRYGTGFWTGELFF.

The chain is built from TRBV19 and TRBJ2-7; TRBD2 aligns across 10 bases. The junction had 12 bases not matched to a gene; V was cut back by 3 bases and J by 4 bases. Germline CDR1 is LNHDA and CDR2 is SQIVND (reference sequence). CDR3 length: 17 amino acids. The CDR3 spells CASSISPSGRELYEQYF. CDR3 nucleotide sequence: TGTGCCAGTAGTATCTCCCCAAGCGGGAGGGAGCTATACGAGCAGTACTTC.

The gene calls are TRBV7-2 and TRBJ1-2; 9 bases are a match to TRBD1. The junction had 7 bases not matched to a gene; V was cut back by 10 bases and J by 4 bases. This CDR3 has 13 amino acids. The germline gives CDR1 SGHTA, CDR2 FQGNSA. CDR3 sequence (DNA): TGTGCCACCCCGGGACAGGGCCTCTATGGCTACACCTTC. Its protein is CATPGQGLYGYTF.

The CDR3 protein is CASSQDQGTMNTEAFF. The CDR3, as DNA: TGTGCCAGCAGCCAAGATCAGGGGACGATGAACACTGAAGCTTTCTTT. The genes are TRBV4-2 and TRBJ1-1; D possibly corresponds to TRBD1 (6 bases). The CDR3 covers 16 residues. V lost 0 bases to trimming and J lost 0 bases, with 11 bases between them. Germline CDR1 and CDR2: LGHNA and YNFKEQ.

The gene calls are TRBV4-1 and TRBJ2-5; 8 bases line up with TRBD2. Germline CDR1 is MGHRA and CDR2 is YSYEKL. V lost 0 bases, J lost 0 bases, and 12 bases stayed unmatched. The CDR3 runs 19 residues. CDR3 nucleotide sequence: TGCGCCAGCAGCCAAGATGTCGTGTGGAGCGGGGGAGACCAAGAGACCCAGTACTTC. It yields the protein CASSQDVVWSGGDQETQYF.

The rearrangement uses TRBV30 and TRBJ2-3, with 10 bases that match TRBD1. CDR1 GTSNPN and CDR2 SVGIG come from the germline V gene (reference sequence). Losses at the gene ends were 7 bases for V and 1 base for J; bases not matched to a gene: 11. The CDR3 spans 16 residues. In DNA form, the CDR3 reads TGTGCCTCTATATTGGACAGGGGGGAAGGCACAGATACGCAGTATTTT. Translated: CASILDRGEGTDTQYF.

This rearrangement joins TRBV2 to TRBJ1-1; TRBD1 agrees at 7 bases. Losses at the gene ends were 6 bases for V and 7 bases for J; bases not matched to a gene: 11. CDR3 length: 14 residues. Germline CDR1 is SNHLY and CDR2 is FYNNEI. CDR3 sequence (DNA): TGTGCCAGCAGCGCCCTGACAGGGTCAGGTGAAGCTTTCTTT. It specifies CASSALTGSGEAFF. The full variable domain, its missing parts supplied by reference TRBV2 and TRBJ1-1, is EPEVTQTPSHQVTQMGQEVILRCVPISNHLYFYWYRQILGQKVEFLVSFYNNEISEKSEIFDDQFSVERPDGSNFTLKIRSTKLEDSAMYFCASSALTGSGEAFFGQGTRLTVV.

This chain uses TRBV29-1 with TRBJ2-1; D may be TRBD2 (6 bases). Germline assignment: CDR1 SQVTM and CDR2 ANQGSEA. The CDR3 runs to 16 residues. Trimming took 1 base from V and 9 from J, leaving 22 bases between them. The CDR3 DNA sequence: TGCAGCGTTGAAGGTATGCTAGCGAGATACTCAAGTGAGCAGTTCTTC. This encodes CSVEGMLARYSSEQFF.

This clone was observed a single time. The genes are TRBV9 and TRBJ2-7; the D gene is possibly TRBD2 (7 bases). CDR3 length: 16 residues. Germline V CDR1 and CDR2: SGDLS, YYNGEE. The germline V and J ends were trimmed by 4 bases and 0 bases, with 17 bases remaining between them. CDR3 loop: CASSPRGGVISYEQYF. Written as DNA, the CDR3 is TGTGCCAGCAGCCCACGAGGGGGGGTTATCTCCTACGAGCAGTACTTC.

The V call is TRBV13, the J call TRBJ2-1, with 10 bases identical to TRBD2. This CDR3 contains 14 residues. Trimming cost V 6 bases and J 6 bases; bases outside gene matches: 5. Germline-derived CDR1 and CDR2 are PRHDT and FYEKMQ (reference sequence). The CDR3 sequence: CASSWTSGPNEQFF. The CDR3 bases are TGTGCCAGCAGTTGGACTAGCGGACCCAATGAGCAGTTCTTC. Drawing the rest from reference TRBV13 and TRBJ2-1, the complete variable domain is AAGVIQSPRHLIKEKRETATLKCYPIPRHDTVYWYQQGPGQDPQFLISFYEKMQSDKGSIPDRFSAQQFSDYHSELNMSSLELGDSALYFCASSWTSGPNEQFFGPGTRLTVL.

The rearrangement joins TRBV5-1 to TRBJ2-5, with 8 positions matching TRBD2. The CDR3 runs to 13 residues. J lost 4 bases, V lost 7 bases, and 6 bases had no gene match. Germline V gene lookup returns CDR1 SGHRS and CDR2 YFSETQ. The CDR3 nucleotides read TGCGCCAGCGGTAAAGCGGGAGTAGAGACCCAGTACTTC. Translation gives CASGKAGVETQYF.